Here is one T cell receptor beta chain with its context. Some clones are missing from TCRdb's copy, which holds only in-frame ones; the method was immunoSEQ multiplex PCR. Here the sample spans over 25,000 clones, under 95% being singletons. This entry comes from a study of T cell changes during pregnancy in multiple sclerosis. The CDR3 runs to 14 residues. After removal of 5 bases from V and 6 bases from J, the junction contained 7 bases not matched to a gene. CDR1 and CDR2 (germline): MNHEY, SMNVEV (reference sequence). The sequence came from a female donor in good health, enrolled as a control in a pregnancy study. The material was CD4+ T cells from peripheral blood mononuclear cells, obtained in the second trimester of pregnancy. The rearrangement uses TRBV27 and TRBJ2-7, with 10 bases lining up with TRBD2. CDR3 region: CASSLAGAPGEQYF. The CDR3 bases are TGTGCCAGCAGTCTAGCGGGGGCTCCGGGCGAGCAGTACTTC.